Following are 17 T cell receptor beta chains from one sample sequenced in a study of blood T cell repertoires in COVID-19. TCRdb keeps only in-frame clones here, not all; method: immunoSEQ multiplex PCR. The sample contains about 130,000 clones, around 80% of which appear only once. The specimen was peripheral blood. All receptors come from a woman aged 45-60 years with acute or convalescent COVID-19.

The chain links TRBV28 to TRBJ1-1; weak D call: TRBD1 (5 bases). V was shortened by 7 bases and J by 0 bases, with 12 bases between the two germline ends. The CDR3 sequence is 14 residues long. Germline V gene data show CDR1 as MDHEN and CDR2 as SYDVKM. The CDR3 loop reads CASTPGGMNTEAFF. The DNA for the CDR3 is TGTGCCAGCACCCCTGGGGGGATGAACACTGAAGCTTTCTTT.

This CDR3 is CASSYAGTGGSYEQYF. The CDR3 coding sequence is TGTGCCAGCAGTTACGCCGGGACAGGGGGCTCCTACGAGCAGTACTTC. V usage is TRBV6-6 and J usage is TRBJ2-7; 11 nucleotides line up with TRBD1. Germline loops: CDR1 MNHNY, CDR2 SVGAGI (reference sequence). The CDR3 is 16 residues long. Trimming cost V 2 bases and J 0 bases; bases outside gene matches: 3.

The CDR3 DNA is TGTGCCAGCAGCTTAGGACAACAGGCTAACGAGCAGTACTTC. It codes for CASSLGQQANEQYF. The V call is TRBV5-4, the J call TRBJ2-7, with D tentatively TRBD1 (5 bases). This CDR3 is 14 amino acids long. V was clipped by 2 bases and J by 5 bases, with 14 bases between them. CDR1 and CDR2 from the germline V gene are SGHNT and YYREEE (reference sequence).

The chain recombines TRBV28 with TRBJ2-2, with a tentative D call TRBD1 (6 bases). V was clipped by 6 bases and J by 1 base, with 15 bases between them. CDR3 length equals 16 residues. Germline CDR1 reads MDHEN; CDR2 reads SYDVKM. The CDR3 bases are TGTGCCAGCAGGGAACTCCGGGACAAGAACACCGGGGAGCTGTTTTTT. As protein: CASRELRDKNTGELFF.

Concerning this clone itself: Its ends do not fully match the called genes, so a read error is possible. V usage is TRBV9 and J usage is TRBJ2-2; D is ambiguous. Germline-derived CDR1 and CDR2 are SGDLS and YYNGEE. The CDR3 spans 13 residues. The CDR3 coding sequence is TGTGTCAGCAGCGTAGATTTCGTCGGGGAGCTGTTTTTT. Translation: CVSSVDFVGELFF. Full variable domain (rest looked up from reference TRBV9 and TRBJ2-2): DSGVTQTPKHLITATGQRVTLRCSPRSGDLSVYWYQQSLDQGLQFLIQYYNGEERAKGNILERFSAQQFPDLHSELNLSSLELGDSALYFCVSSVDFVGELFFGEGSRLTVL.

V gene TRBV27 combines with J gene TRBJ2-5; a possible D gene is TRBD1 (6 bases). The germline V gene has CDR1 MNHEY and CDR2 SMNVEV (reference sequence). Trimming removed 3 bases at V and 4 bases at J, with 9 bases between. This CDR3 contains 13 residues. The CDR3 coding sequence is TGTGCCAGCAGTTTCAGGGGCGGAGAGACCCAGTACTTC. As protein: CASSFRGGETQYF.

CDR3 sequence (DNA): TGTGCCAGCAGTCCCCCCGGGACCGGGGAGCTGTTTTTT. The encoded protein is CASSPPGTGELFF. This chain uses TRBV3-1 (or the pseudogene TRBV3-2) with TRBJ2-2; D is unresolved. Germline V gives CDR1 LGHDT, CDR2 YNNKEL (reference sequence). The germline V and J ends were trimmed by 6 bases and 5 bases, with 10 bases remaining between them. The CDR3 extends over 13 amino acids.

The chain recombines TRBV5-1 with TRBJ1-2; TRBD1 aligns across 11 bases. The CDR3 loop spans 16 amino acids. The V and J ends lost 2 bases and 1 base, in that order; junction bases with no gene match: 4. Germline CDR1 is SGHRS and CDR2 is YFSETQ. The CDR3 reads CASSLGQGANNYGYTF. CDR3 sequence (DNA): TGCGCCAGCAGCTTAGGACAGGGGGCGAATAACTATGGCTACACCTTC.

The chain has TRBV28 and TRBJ1-5; D is perhaps TRBD1 (6 bases). Per germline, CDR1 MDHEN and CDR2 SYDVKM. The V end was cut by 1 base, the J end by 11 bases, with 9 bases between. The CDR3 has 12 residues. The CDR3 region is CASSLSGTSQHF. The CDR3 bases are TGTGCCAGCAGTTTATCTGGGACATCCCAGCATTTT.

The V call is TRBV29-1, the J call TRBJ2-3, with D possibly TRBD1 on 5 matching bases. CDR3 length equals 14 residues. Per the germline V gene, CDR1 is SQVTM and CDR2 is ANQGSEA. Trimming took 5 bases from V and 1 from J, leaving 13 bases between them. The CDR3 reads CSVQQVTGTDTQYF. The CDR3 DNA reads as TGCAGCGTTCAACAGGTCACCGGCACAGATACGCAGTATTTT.

The chain joins TRBV7-2 to TRBJ1-4; TRBD1 matches at 7 bases. V lost 1 base, J lost 5 bases, and 4 bases stayed unmatched. CDR1 and CDR2 from the germline V gene are SGHTA and FQGNSA. The CDR3 loop spans 15 amino acids. The CDR3 reads CASSLGGGENEKLFF. The DNA for the CDR3 is TGTGCCAGCAGCTTAGGAGGGGGCGAAAATGAAAAACTGTTTTTT.

This chain uses TRBV7-9 with TRBJ2-1; 10 bases are shared with TRBD2. CDR1 and CDR2 (germline): SEHNR, FQNEAQ (reference sequence). The CDR3 consists of 17 residues. Trimming at V came to 2 bases and at J to 5 bases, leaving 9 bases not matched to a gene. Here the CDR3 DNA reads TGTGCCAGCAGCTTACTACGGTCTAGCGGGAGAGACAATGAGCAGTTCTTC. Its protein product is CASSLLRSSGRDNEQFF.

The chain carries TRBV2 and TRBJ1-2; tentatively, D is TRBD1 (5 bases). CDR1 and CDR2 (germline): SNHLY, FYNNEI. V lost 8 bases, J lost 1 base, and 11 bases lay in between. This CDR3 region has 13 residues. CDR3 DNA: TGTGCCAGCGGGACTGAGGATAACTATGGCTACACCTTC. This gives the protein CASGTEDNYGYTF.

The rearrangement links TRBV5-8 to TRBJ2-1; possible D gene TRBD2, 6 bases. Trimming pared 1 base from V and 6 bases from J, leaving 14 bases between. Germline V gene lookup returns CDR1 SGHTS and CDR2 YDEGEE. The CDR3 loop spans 15 amino acids. The CDR3 is CASSLMVQGGNEQFF. CDR3 nucleotide sequence: TGTGCCAGCAGCTTGATGGTTCAGGGAGGCAATGAGCAGTTCTTC.

The rearrangement joins TRBV27 to TRBJ2-1, with D unclear. In germline, CDR1 is MNHEY, CDR2 SMNVEV (reference sequence). The CDR3 extends over 13 amino acids. V dropped 3 bases and J dropped 6 bases, with 9 bases sitting between them. DNA of the CDR3: TGTGCCAGCAGTTTTCAGTCTAGCAATGAGCAGTTCTTC. It codes for CASSFQSSNEQFF.

This chain links TRBV2 with TRBJ2-7, with 8 bases lining up with TRBD2. This CDR3 is 14 amino acids long. V trimming: 4 bases; J trimming: 7 bases; junction bases outside the gene matches: 9. CDR1 SNHLY and CDR2 FYNNEI come from the germline V gene. CDR3 coding DNA: TGTGCCAGCAGTGGGGCCGGGGGGGCACGGGAGCAGTACTTC. Its translation: CASSGAGGAREQYF.

This clone was detected only a few times. The chain joins TRBV30 to TRBJ1-1; D gene uncertain. CDR1 and CDR2 from the germline V gene are GTSNPN and SVGIG (reference sequence). The CDR3 is made up of 13 amino acids. Trimming cost V 0 bases and J 4 bases, with 9 bases left between them. CDR3: CAWSVSWATEAFF. CDR3 coding DNA: TGTGCCTGGAGTGTATCGTGGGCCACTGAAGCTTTCTTT. Complete variable domain (other parts from reference TRBV30 and TRBJ1-1): SQTIHQWPATLVQPVGSPLSLECTVEGTSNPNLYWYRQAAGRGLQLLFYSVGIGQISSEVPQNLSASRPQDRQFILSSKKLLLSDSGFYLCAWSVSWATEAFFGQGTRLTVV.